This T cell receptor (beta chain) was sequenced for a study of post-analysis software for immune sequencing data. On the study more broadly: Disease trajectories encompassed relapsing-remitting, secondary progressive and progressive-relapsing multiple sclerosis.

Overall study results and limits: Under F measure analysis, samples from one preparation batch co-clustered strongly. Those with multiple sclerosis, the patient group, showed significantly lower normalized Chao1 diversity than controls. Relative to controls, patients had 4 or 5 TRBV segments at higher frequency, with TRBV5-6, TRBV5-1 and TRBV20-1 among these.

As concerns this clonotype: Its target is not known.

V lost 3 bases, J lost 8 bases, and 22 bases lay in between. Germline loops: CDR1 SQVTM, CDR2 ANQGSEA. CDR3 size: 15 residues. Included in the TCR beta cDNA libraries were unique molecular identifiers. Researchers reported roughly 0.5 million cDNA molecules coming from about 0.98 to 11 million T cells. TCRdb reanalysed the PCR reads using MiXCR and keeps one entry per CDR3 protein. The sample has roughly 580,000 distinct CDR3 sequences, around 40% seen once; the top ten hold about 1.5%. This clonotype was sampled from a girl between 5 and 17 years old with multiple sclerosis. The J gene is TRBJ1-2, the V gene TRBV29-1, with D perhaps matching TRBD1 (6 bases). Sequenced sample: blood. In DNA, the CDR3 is TGCAGCGTTGACCTGTTCGGCAGGGGTTATGTGGGCTACACCTTC. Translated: CSVDLFGRGYVGYTF.